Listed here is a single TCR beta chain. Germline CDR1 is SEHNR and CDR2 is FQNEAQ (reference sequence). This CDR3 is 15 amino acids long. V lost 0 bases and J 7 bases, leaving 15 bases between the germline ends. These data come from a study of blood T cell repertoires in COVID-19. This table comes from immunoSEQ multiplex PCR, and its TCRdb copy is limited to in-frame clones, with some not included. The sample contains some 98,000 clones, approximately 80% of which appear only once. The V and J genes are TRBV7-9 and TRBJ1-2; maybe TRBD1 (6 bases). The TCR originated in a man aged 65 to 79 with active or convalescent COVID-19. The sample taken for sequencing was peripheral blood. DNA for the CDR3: TGTGCCAGCAGCTTAGCGAACCAGGGGCGTACTGGCTACACCTTC. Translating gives CASSLANQGRTGYTF.